This T cell receptor (beta chain) was profiled in a study of blood T cells in healthy people across ages. Across the whole study: Roughly one uniquely barcoded beta molecule per two T cells was captured.

A second PCR, run for 7 to 11 cycles, used a sample-barcoded 5' primer plus a J-beta primer mix. TCRdb fed the 5' RACE reads into MiXCR, producing one record per CDR3 protein. The sample lists 650,000 to 700,000 distinct CDR3 sequences; roughly 32% were seen once. Trimming stripped 0 bases from V and 6 bases from J, with 16 bases between. The germline CDR1 and CDR2 sequences are DFQATT and SNEGSKA (reference sequence). The CDR3 consists of 15 residues. Study conclusions and caveats: Naive T cell percentage showed a strong correlation with TCR beta diversity. Naive CD4+ cell counts and diversity both ran higher in long-lived than in aged donors. The donors' CMV status was not determined, possibly confounding changes in expanded clonotypes.

In the case of this clonotype: The antigen remains unidentified.

The sample consisted of blood. The V call is TRBV20-1, the J call TRBJ2-3; perhaps TRBD1 as D (6 bases). The sequence came from a woman over 75 in good health. In nucleotides, the CDR3 is TGCAGTGCTAGAGATCAGCCCGCAGGGGTGGATACGCAGTATTTT. Residues: CSARDQPAGVDTQYF.